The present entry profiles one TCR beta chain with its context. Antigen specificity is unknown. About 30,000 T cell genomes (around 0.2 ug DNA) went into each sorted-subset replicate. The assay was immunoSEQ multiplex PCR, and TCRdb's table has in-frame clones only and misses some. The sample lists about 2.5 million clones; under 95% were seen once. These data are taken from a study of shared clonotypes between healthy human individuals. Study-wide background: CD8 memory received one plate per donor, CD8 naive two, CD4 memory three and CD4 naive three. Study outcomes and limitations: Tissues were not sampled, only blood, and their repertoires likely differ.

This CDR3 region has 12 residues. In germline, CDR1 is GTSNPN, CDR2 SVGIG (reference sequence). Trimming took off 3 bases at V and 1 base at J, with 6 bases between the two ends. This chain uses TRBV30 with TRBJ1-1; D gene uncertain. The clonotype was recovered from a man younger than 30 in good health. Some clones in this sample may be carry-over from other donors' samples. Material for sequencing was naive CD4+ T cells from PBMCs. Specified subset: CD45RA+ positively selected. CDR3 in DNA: TGTGCCTGGAGCAAGCCGAACACTGAAGCTTTCTTT. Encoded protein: CAWSKPNTEAFF.